Included here is one T cell receptor beta chain sequence, with context. This sample is part of a study of blood T cell repertoires in COVID-19. Study summary: There were acute and convalescent COVID-19 samples, and they came from the United States, Italy and Spain. PBMCs, B-cell-depleted T cells, or T cells provided the cDNA or gDNA that made up the material.

Germline-derived CDR1 and CDR2 are SGHVS and FQNEAQ. Trimming took 5 bases from V and 5 from J, leaving 12 bases between them. The CDR3 is made up of 13 amino acids. The authors' processing: From reference gene primer amplification, estimates of nucleated cell counts were derived. This table comes from immunoSEQ multiplex PCR, and its TCRdb copy is limited to in-frame clones, with some not included. Clone size and V and J calls were adopted from that table, with D and trimming inferred from the DNA. The table records 150,000 to 200,000 clones, roughly 79% of them present only once. The V call is TRBV7-8, the J call TRBJ2-5; possibly TRBD1 for D (6 bases). The sequence was collected from a man in his sixties with active or convalescent COVID-19. Sequenced: peripheral blood. CDR3 bases: TGTGCCAGCAGCGACGGACAGAGGGAGACCCAGTACTTC. It is translated as CASSDGQRETQYF. Filled out from reference TRBV7-8 and TRBJ2-5, the complete variable domain reads GAGVSQSPRYKVAKRGQDVALRCDPISGHVSLFWYQQALGQGPEFLTYFQNEAQLDKSGLPSDRFFAERPEGSVSTLKIQRTQQEDSAVYLCASSDGQRETQYFGPGTRLLVL.